This TCR beta chain was retrieved from a study of T cell responses to AZD1222 COVID-19 vaccine. Profiled with immunoSEQ multiplex PCR; TCRdb holds only in-frame clones, not every one. The sample has around 120,000 clones, roughly 87% seen once. Trimming at V came to 3 bases and at J to 7 bases, leaving 9 bases not matched to a gene. CDR1 is GTSNPN and CDR2 is SVGIG in the germline V gene (reference sequence). The CDR3 contains 14 residues. This TCR came from an adult in good health. Sequenced here: peripheral blood, sampled on day 0 of AZD1222 vaccination. The chain is built from TRBV30 and TRBJ2-1; TRBD2 matches at 7 bases. The CDR3: CAWSVWAGVNEQFF. CDR3 coding DNA: TGTGCCTGGAGCGTCTGGGCGGGAGTGAATGAGCAGTTCTTC.